Sequencing of this T cell receptor (beta chain) was carried out in a study of T cells in localized non-small cell lung cancer. Germline V gene sequence: CDR1 SNHLY, CDR2 FYNNEI. CDR3 size: 16 residues. V lost 10 bases and J lost 1, with 20 bases in between. Study-wide findings and caveats: Sequencing, confined to only one tumor region, leaves heterogeneity possible. Median detection of top 100 tumor clones in adjacent lung was under 75 clones. Longer overall survival associated with higher blood T cell density; shorter survival with higher adjacent-lung clonality. The study found T cell clonality highest in uninvolved adjacent lung, above tumor.

The repertoire was sequenced with immunoSEQ multiplex PCR; TCRdb's copy has only in-frame clones and lacks some. The data contain around 130,000 clones, approximately 88% of them singletons. To note about this clone: Its antigen remains unidentified.

The specimen comprised peripheral blood, sampled before any cancer treatment. The source is a female donor of 60 years or more with stage I lung adenocarcinoma. The chain joins TRBV2 to TRBJ1-5; TRBD1 might be the D (6 bases). The CDR3: CATGEGAVRSNQPQHF. DNA for the CDR3: TGTGCCACAGGGGAGGGAGCCGTCCGGAGCAATCAGCCCCAGCATTTT.